These 2 T cell receptor beta chains were all obtained from the same sample, sequenced in a study of cytomegalovirus exposure and HLA in healthy donors. The PCR had 60 Vbeta and 13 Jbeta primers. Libraries were prepared by immunoSEQ multiplex PCR; TCRdb keeps only in-frame clonotypes and omits some of them. The sample has 85,000 to 90,000 clones; about 75% are singletons. The sample comprised PBMCs. The receptors come from a man younger than 40 in good health and CMV-seropositive.

The rearrangement uses TRBV4-1 and TRBJ1-1; D is possibly TRBD1 (6 bases). The V end lost 1 base, the J end lost 4 bases, and 7 bases lay between the germline ends. The CDR3 sequence is 13 residues long. CDR1 and CDR2 from the germline V gene are MGHRA and YSYEKL. The CDR3: CASSQGRGTEAFF. The CDR3 coding sequence is TGCGCCAGCAGCCAAGGCAGGGGCACTGAAGCTTTCTTT.

The chain combines TRBV6-6 with TRBJ2-2; D might be TRBD2 (6 bases). V was shortened by 7 bases and J by 4 bases, with 13 bases between the two germline ends. The CDR3 covers 14 residues. CDR1 and CDR2 from the germline V gene are MNHNY and SVGAGI (reference sequence). Here the CDR3 reads CASTGGATTGELFF. The DNA of the CDR3 is TGTGCCAGCACTGGAGGGGCCACCACCGGGGAGCTGTTTTTT.